The entry below gives a single TCR beta chain sequence along with its context. Its antigen is unidentified. The sample originates from a study of immune evolution from preneoplasia to lung adenocarcinoma. Patient tissue came from resections in Japan or China, 2014–2017. H&E slides confirmed each diagnosis, reviewed by two pathologists independently. CDR3 length: 11 amino acids. V was shortened by 6 bases and J by 4 bases, with 7 bases between the two germline ends. Germline lookup yields CDR1 MDHEN and CDR2 SYDVKM. Whole-study results and caveats: Later-stage lesions appeared to have more T cells, more diversity, less clonality. Top clone share appeared to fall from AAH through AIS, MIA, adenocarcinoma.

Sequencing was performed with immunoSEQ multiplex PCR; in TCRdb, only in-frame clones are kept and a portion is missing. The sample carries about 2,500 clones, 65% to 90% recorded once. This sequence joins TRBV28 and TRBJ2-7; D remains unclear. Sequenced sample: FFPE normal lung tissue adjacent to the tumor. The sequence was obtained from a person aged 45 to 59 with lung adenocarcinoma. CDR3 sequence reads: CASSSLYEQYF. In DNA, the CDR3 is TGTGCCAGCAGCTCATTATACGAGCAGTACTTC.